These 8 T cell receptor beta chains came from one sample sequenced in a study of T cells in Graves' hyperthyroidism and ophthalmopathy. The CDR3 regions of TCR beta were amplified from RNA transcripts. During a first-round RT-PCR of the TCR CDR3, the HTBI primer set was used. One entry per CDR3 protein, called by TCRdb with MiXCR from the multiplex PCR reads. The sample lists more than 500,000 distinct CDR3 sequences, roughly 16% occurring once. The sequenced material came from blood. The receptors shown here come from a woman in her thirties with Graves' ophthalmopathy.

This clonotype was detected ten times or more. The V and J genes are TRBV20-1 and TRBJ1-2; TRBD1 aligns across 8 bases. The CDR3 is made up of 14 amino acids. CDR1 DFQATT and CDR2 SNEGSKA come from the germline V gene (reference sequence). The V gene end was trimmed by 4 bases and the J gene end by 3 bases; junction bases not matched to a gene: 7. The DNA of the CDR3 is TGCAGTGCTATTAAGCTGACAGGGGACTATGGCTACACCTTC. Amino acids: CSAIKLTGDYGYTF.

This clonotype has ten or more counts. The gene calls are TRBV12-3 or TRBV12-4 and TRBJ2-4; a weak D match, TRBD2 (5 bases). CDR3 size: 13 residues. V was cut by 0 bases and J by 8 bases, with 8 bases left in between. The CDR3: CASSLAAGDIQYF. Written as DNA, the CDR3 is TGTGCCAGCAGTTTAGCGGCCGGGGACATTCAGTACTTC.

The V and J genes are TRBV27 and TRBJ2-1; 8 bases map to TRBD2. J lost 9 bases, V lost 2 bases, and 12 bases had no gene match. The CDR3 consists of 16 residues. Looked up from germline, CDR1 is MNHEY and CDR2 is SMNVEV (reference sequence). The CDR3 loop is CASSLGLASPVGEQFF. The CDR3 DNA sequence: TGTGCCAGCAGTTTAGGACTAGCATCACCTGTGGGTGAGCAGTTCTTC.

A word on this clonotype: This may arise from a read error, as a much more abundant clone is one base away. V usage is TRBV3-1 and J usage is TRBJ2-2; no definite D call. CDR1 and CDR2 from the germline V gene are LGHDT and YNNKEL (reference sequence). V was cut by 3 bases and J by 3 bases, with 5 bases left in between. This CDR3 region has 13 residues. The CDR3 sequence is CASSHEYTGELFF. The CDR3 nucleotides read TGTGCCAGCAGCCACGAGTACACCGGGGAGCTGTTTTTT.

This clonotype showed up many times. The chain joins TRBV28 to TRBJ2-1; TRBD2 might be the D (6 bases). The CDR3 runs 15 residues. Germline V gene sequence: CDR1 MDHEN, CDR2 SYDVKM. V dropped 6 bases and J dropped 1 base, with 13 bases sitting between them. CDR3 region: CASSPYGGSYNEQFF. In DNA, the CDR3 is TGTGCCAGCAGCCCCTATGGGGGGTCCTACAATGAGCAGTTCTTC.

This clonotype was seen a few times. V gene TRBV4-1 combines with J gene TRBJ2-2; 8 positions agree with TRBD1. Losses at the gene ends were 1 base for V and 3 bases for J; bases not matched to a gene: 1. The CDR3 sequence is 15 residues long. Germline V CDR1 and CDR2: MGHRA, YSYEKL. CDR3 amino acids: CASSQGTGYTGELFF. The CDR3 DNA sequence: TGCGCCAGCAGCCAAGGGACAGGGTACACCGGGGAGCTGTTTTTT.

The chain has TRBV25-1 and TRBJ2-7; D possibly uses TRBD1 or TRBD2 (6 bases each). Germline V lookup: CDR1 MGHDK, CDR2 SYGVNS. V lost 7 bases and J 5 bases, leaving 18 bases between the germline ends. The CDR3 sequence is 14 residues long. For the CDR3, the DNA is TGTGCCAGCACGATGGGGGGCGAATCCCACGAGCAGTACTTC. Translation gives CASTMGGESHEQYF.

The chain has TRBV5-1 and TRBJ1-3; D gene uncertain. V was trimmed by 4 bases and J by 8 bases, leaving 13 bases between them. The CDR3 consists of 13 residues. Germline lookup yields CDR1 SGHRS and CDR2 YFSETQ. In DNA, the CDR3 is TGCGCCAGCAGCCGGGCGGTAGGTGACACCATATATTTT. Amino acid sequence: CASSRAVGDTIYF.